The 2 T cell receptor beta chains reported below all come from one sample, sequenced in a study of human T cells and chemical hapten exposure. Treatment denoted: therapeutic diphenylcyclopropenone sensitization with weekly scalp DPC. Unique molecular identifiers were linked by the library to individual cDNA molecules. MiXCR, run by TCRdb on the reads, gives a single entry per CDR3 protein. The sample comprises 2,500 or so distinct CDR3 sequences, 40% to 55% of which are singletons, and roughly a tenth rests with the top ten. This specimen was whole blood, taken before DPC sensitization or 2, 6, or about 24 weeks after (not recorded which). All receptors derive from an adult with alopecia areata. Some clones in this sample may be carry-over from other donors' samples. This table probably holds off-target reads from a library built for another chain.

The chain links TRBV7-9 to TRBJ2-2, with D uncertain. Germline lookup yields CDR1 SEHNR and CDR2 FQNEAQ (reference sequence). The CDR3 is 14 residues long. V was shortened by 11 bases and J by 0 bases, with 13 bases between the two germline ends. The CDR3 sequence is CAGRTASNTGELFF. In DNA form, the CDR3 reads TGTGCCGGAAGGACGGCCTCGAACACCGGGGAGCTGTTTTTT.

This clonotype appeared a few times. The chain recombines TRBV12-2 with TRBJ2-5. TRBV12-2 is noted as a pseudogene. The CDR3 consists of 15 residues. CDR3 region: CASRLTLGSQETQYF. Here the CDR3 DNA reads TGTGCAAGTCGCTTAACATTAGGCAGCCAAGAGACCCAGTACTTC.